This T cell receptor (beta chain) was recovered during a study of response to subunit inactivated influenza vaccine. Trimming cost V 3 bases and J 8 bases, with 10 bases left between them. The CDR3 sequence is 12 residues long. Germline V lookup: CDR1 KGHSH, CDR2 LQKENI. TCRdb independently ran MiXCR on the RT-PCR reads; one entry per CDR3 protein. The sample holds hundreds of thousands of distinct CDR3 sequences, 6% to 9% seen once. The receptor comes from a man between 50 and 69 years old who received an inactivated influenza vaccine. The sample in question was PBMCs from blood, obtained roughly 24 months after vaccination. The rearrangement links TRBV18 to TRBJ1-1; no clear D. The CDR3 DNA is TGTGCCAGCTCACCCCAGCGCCCCGAAGCTTTCTTT. It specifies CASSPQRPEAFF. The variable domain in full, with the rest retrieved from reference TRBV18 and TRBJ1-1, is NAGVMQNPRHLVRRRGQEARLRCSPMKGHSHVYWYRQLPEEGLKFMVYLQKENIIDESGMPKERFSAEFPKEGPSILRIQQVVRGDSAAYFCASSPQRPEAFFGQGTRLTVV.